These 15 T cell receptor beta chains came from one sample sequenced in a study of spatial heterogeneity in lung cancer. Time point indicated: sample taken at primary tumor resection. No cell sorting; template was whole RNA from tumor, lung tissue or PBMC. Each CDR3 protein is one row after TCRdb ran MiXCR on the 5' RACE reads. The data show around 1,000 distinct CDR3 sequences, roughly 6.7% seen once. The material sequenced was normal lung tissue next to the tumor, taken at surgery. The receptors come from a male donor with early-stage non-small cell lung cancer.

This clonotype is judged medium-sized. The V and J genes are TRBV7-6 and TRBJ1-2; 10 bases agree with TRBD1. This CDR3 spans 20 amino acids. The germline CDR1 and CDR2 sequences are SGHVS and FNYEAQ. V lost 5 bases to trimming and J lost 3 bases; unmatched junction nucleotides: 21. CDR3 in DNA: TGTGCCAGCAGCCATCATCGATCGGGACGGGACAGGGGACCGTACTATGGCTACACCTTC. This sequence encodes CASSHHRSGRDRGPYYGYTF.

This clonotype is medium-sized (0.01 to 0.1%) in the sample. The CDR3 DNA is TGTGCCTGGAGTAACCCGGACCTCGCAAGTGGGCAGTTCTTC. This codes for CAWSNPDLASGQFF. The V call is TRBV30, the J call TRBJ2-1; no definite D call. The CDR3 is 14 amino acids. Germline V lookup: CDR1 GTSNPN, CDR2 SVGIG (reference sequence). Deletions cut 2 bases from V and 12 bases from J, with 20 bases between.

Within the sample, this clonotype is medium-sized. The genes are TRBV19 and TRBJ2-7; D may correspond to TRBD1 or TRBD2 (5 bases each). Germline values: CDR1 LNHDA, CDR2 SQIVND (reference sequence). The CDR3 length is 12 residues. Trimming took off 3 bases at V and 3 bases at J, with 6 bases between the two ends. For the CDR3, the DNA is TGTGCCAGTAGTATGGGGGACTACGAGCAGTACTTC. Residues: CASSMGDYEQYF.

This clonotype counts as medium-sized. The chain combines TRBV14 with TRBJ2-6; a possible D gene is TRBD1 (5 bases). There are 16 residues in the CDR3. Germline lookup yields CDR1 SGHDN and CDR2 FVKESK. V lost 5 bases and J 1 base, leaving 12 bases between the germline ends. The CDR3 is CASSFRVTSGANVLTF. In nucleotides, the CDR3 is TGTGCCAGCAGCTTCAGGGTTACATCTGGGGCCAACGTCCTGACTTTC.

By frequency in the sample, this clonotype is medium-sized (0.01 to 0.1%). This sequence joins TRBV20-1 and TRBJ1-4; D call uncertain. This CDR3 has 15 residues. Germline CDR1 is DFQATT and CDR2 is SNEGSKA (reference sequence). Trimming pared 5 bases from V and 2 bases from J, leaving 15 bases between. CDR3: CSAPGLGYTNEKLFF. The CDR3 DNA reads as TGCAGTGCTCCGGGCCTTGGGTACACTAATGAAAAACTGTTTTTT.

This clonotype was recorded a few times. The chain has TRBV28 and TRBJ2-6, with 7 bases that match TRBD1. This CDR3 has 18 amino acids. V was clipped by 1 base and J by 0 bases; unmatched bases: 6. Germline V lookup: CDR1 MDHEN, CDR2 SYDVKM. This CDR3 is CASSLSPGGSSGANVLTF. As DNA, the CDR3 is TGTGCCAGCAGTTTATCGCCAGGGGGAAGCTCTGGGGCCAACGTCCTGACTTTC.

By sample share, this clonotype is medium-sized (0.01 to 0.1%). This chain uses TRBV5-5 with TRBJ2-7, with D perhaps matching TRBD2 (5 bases). The germline V gene has CDR1 SGHKS and CDR2 YYEKEE (reference sequence). V lost 5 bases and J lost 2, with 14 bases in between. This CDR3 has 14 residues. CDR3 sequence reads: CASSFADLAYEQYF. As DNA, the CDR3 is TGTGCCAGCAGTTTCGCGGACTTGGCCTACGAGCAGTACTTC.

This clonotype is classed as large. V is TRBV11-2 and J is TRBJ1-5, with 11 bases aligning to TRBD1. V shed 3 bases, J shed 4 bases, and the junction held 2 bases outside the gene matches. The CDR3 has 15 residues. The germline V gene encodes CDR1 SGHAT and CDR2 FQNNGV. CDR3: CASSLGQGENQPQHF. CDR3 DNA: TGTGCCAGCAGCTTGGGACAGGGGGAAAATCAGCCCCAGCATTTT. The variable domain in full, completed from reference TRBV11-2 and TRBJ1-5, reads EAGVAQSPRYKIIEKRQSVAFWCNPISGHATLYWYQQILGQGPKLLIQFQNNGVVDDSQLPKDRFSAERLKGVDSTLKIQPAKLEDSAVYLCASSLGQGENQPQHFGDGTRLSIL.

This clonotype is medium-sized. V and J are TRBV27 and TRBJ1-4; the match to TRBD1 covers 9 bases. Germline CDR1 MNHEY, CDR2 SMNVEV (reference sequence). The V and J ends lost 5 bases and 7 bases, in that order; junction bases with no gene match: 8. The CDR3 totals 15 residues. CDR3 coding DNA: TGTGCCAGCAGTCGGGACAGGGAGATCGGTGAAAAACTGTTTTTT. This codes for CASSRDREIGEKLFF.

By share of the sample, this clonotype is medium-sized. The rearrangement links TRBV5-1 to TRBJ2-3, with 8 bases that match TRBD1. Per germline, CDR1 SGHRS and CDR2 YFSETQ. The V gene end was trimmed by 6 bases and the J gene end by 2 bases; junction bases not matched to a gene: 8. The CDR3 contains 15 residues. The CDR3 is CASKTGAHPTDTQYF. The CDR3 DNA follows: TGCGCCAGCAAGACAGGGGCTCACCCCACAGATACGCAGTATTTT.

This clonotype is termed medium-sized (0.01 to 0.1%). This sequence joins TRBV3-1 and TRBJ2-7; weak D call: TRBD2 (6 bases). Trimming took off 2 bases at V and 5 bases at J, with 19 bases between the two ends. The CDR3 length is 16 residues. Germline CDR1 LGHDT, CDR2 YNNKEL (reference sequence). This chain's CDR3 is CASSQNPAGQADEQYF. The CDR3 DNA is TGTGCCAGCAGCCAAAATCCGGCGGGGCAGGCGGACGAGCAGTACTTC.

This clonotype qualifies as large. V gene TRBV23-1 combines with J gene TRBJ2-5; 8 nucleotides line up with TRBD2. TRBV23-1 has ORF status, its function being uncertain. The CDR3 runs to 15 residues. J lost 4 bases, V lost 4 bases, and 8 bases had no gene match. The CDR3 DNA reads as TGCGCCAGCAGTCTCCTTAGCGGGGTCCTAGAGACCCAGTACTTC. Protein: CASSLLSGVLETQYF.

This clonotype ranks as medium-sized. The chain recombines TRBV29-1 with TRBJ2-5; 8 bases are a match to TRBD2. The CDR3 extends over 13 amino acids. Trimming at V came to 5 bases and at J to 5 bases, leaving 7 bases not matched to a gene. Germline assignment: CDR1 SQVTM and CDR2 ANQGSEA. CDR3: CSVTRLARETQYF. DNA of the CDR3: TGCAGCGTTACCCGACTAGCGAGGGAGACCCAGTACTTC.

This clonotype was seen repeatedly, ten times or more. The V and J genes are TRBV18 and TRBJ1-2; TRBD1 agrees at 9 bases. The germline V gene encodes CDR1 KGHSH and CDR2 LQKENI. J lost 8 bases, V lost 0 bases, and 7 bases had no gene match. The CDR3 has 15 residues. The CDR3 bases are TGTGCCAGCTCACCACCGGGACAGGGACCGGGCGGCTACACCTTC. The encoded protein is CASSPPGQGPGGYTF.

By share, this clonotype ranks as large. The V gene is TRBV5-4, the J gene TRBJ2-7, with 9 bases matching TRBD1. This CDR3 has 13 amino acids. Trimming took 3 bases from V and 4 from J; bases not matched to a gene: 2. Germline CDR1 is SGHNT and CDR2 is YYREEE (reference sequence). CDR3 bases: TGTGCCAGCAGCTCACAGGGGGCGTACGAGCAGTACTTC. This sequence encodes CASSSQGAYEQYF. Together with reference TRBV5-4 and TRBJ2-7, the CDR3 gives the full variable domain: ETGVTQSPTHLIKTRGQQVTLRCSSQSGHNTVSWYQQALGQGPQFIFQYYREEENGRGNFPPRFSGLQFPNYSSELNVNALELDDSALYLCASSSQGAYEQYFGPGTRLTVT.